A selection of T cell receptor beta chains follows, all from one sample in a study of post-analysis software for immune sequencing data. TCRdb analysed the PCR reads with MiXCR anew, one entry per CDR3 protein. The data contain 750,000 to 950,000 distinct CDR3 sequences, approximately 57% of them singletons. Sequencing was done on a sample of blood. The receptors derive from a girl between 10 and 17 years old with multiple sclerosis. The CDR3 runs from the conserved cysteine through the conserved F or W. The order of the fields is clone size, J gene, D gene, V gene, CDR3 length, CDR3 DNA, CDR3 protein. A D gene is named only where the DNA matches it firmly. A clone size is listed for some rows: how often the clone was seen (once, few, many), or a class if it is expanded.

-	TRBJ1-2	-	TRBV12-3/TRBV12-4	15	TGTGCCAGCAGTCCTACAGGGAGGGAATCCTATGGCTACACCTTC	CASSPTGRESYGYTF
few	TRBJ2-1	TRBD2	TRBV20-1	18	TGCAGTGCTAGTGAAAGGACTAGCGGGAGTTCGAGGATAGGGGAGCAGTTCTTC	CSASERTSGSSRIGEQFF
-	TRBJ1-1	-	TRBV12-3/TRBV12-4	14	TGTGCCAGCAGTTGGGGGGGGTGGCGAACTGAAGCTTTCTTT	CASSWGGWRTEAFF
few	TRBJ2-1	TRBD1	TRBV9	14	TGTGCCAGCAGCTTAGAGGACAGGGGCAATGAGCAGTTCTTC	CASSLEDRGNEQFF
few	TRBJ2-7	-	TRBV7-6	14	TGTGCCAGCAGCTTAGACCCGGGCTCAGACGAGCAGTACTTC	CASSLDPGSDEQYF
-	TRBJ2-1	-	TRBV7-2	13	TGTGCCAGCAGTCAAGGGATGTCGGCAGGGGAGTTCTTC	CASSQGMSAGEFF
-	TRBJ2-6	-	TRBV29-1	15	TGCAGCGTTCCGGGGGGCCCTAGTGGGGCCAACGTCCTGACTTTC	CSVPGGPSGANVLTF
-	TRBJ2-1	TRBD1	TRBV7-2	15	TGTGCCAGCAGCGTGGACAGGGGGCGCCTCAATGAGCAGTTCTTC	CASSVDRGRLNEQFF
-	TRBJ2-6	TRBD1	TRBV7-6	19	TGTGCCAGCAGCTTAGATTTGAGGGACAGAGTTGCTGGGGCCAACGTCCTGACTTTC	CASSLDLRDRVAGANVLTF
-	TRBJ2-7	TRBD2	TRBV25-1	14	TGTGCCAGCAGAGGACTAGCGGGAGCGGTCGAGCAGTACTTC	CASRGLAGAVEQYF
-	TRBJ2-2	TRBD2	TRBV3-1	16	TGTGCCAGCAGCCGACTAGCGGGACGCGGCACCGGGGAGCTGTTTTTT	CASSRLAGRGTGELFF
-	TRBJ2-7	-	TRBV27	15	TGTGCCAGCAGTTTGGGGAACCTAATCAGCTACGAGCAGTACTTC	CASSLGNLISYEQYF
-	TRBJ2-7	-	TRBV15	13	TGTGCCACCAGCAGGGACACTCCCTACGAGCAGTACTTC	CATSRDTPYEQYF
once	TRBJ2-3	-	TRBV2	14	TGTGCCAGCAGTGAATTACGCCGGACAGATACGCAGTATTTT	CASSELRRTDTQYF
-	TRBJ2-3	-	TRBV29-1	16	TGCAGCGTTGAATTGCCTCGGCGAGGGGACACAGATACGCAGTATTTT	CSVELPRRGDTDTQYF
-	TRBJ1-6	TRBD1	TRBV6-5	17	TGTGCCAGCAGTTACTCGACAGGGAGCTCCTATAATTCACCCCTCCACTTT	CASSYSTGSSYNSPLHF
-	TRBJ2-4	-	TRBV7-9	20	TGTGCCAGCAGCTTAGGGCGGATCGGGCCGAGAGATCTAGCCAAAAACATTCAGTACTTC	CASSLGRIGPRDLAKNIQYF
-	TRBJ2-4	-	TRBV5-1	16	TGCGCCAGCAGCGAAAAACCCGGACAGACCAAAAACATTCAGTACTTC	CASSEKPGQTKNIQYF
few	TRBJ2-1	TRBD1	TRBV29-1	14	TGCAGCGTTGAGGGGACAGGTGCCTACAATGAGCAGTTCTTC	CSVEGTGAYNEQFF
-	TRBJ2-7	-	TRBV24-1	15	TGTGCCCCGAGAGCGACTTACATTTTCTCCTACGAGCAGTACTTC	CAPRATYIFSYEQYF
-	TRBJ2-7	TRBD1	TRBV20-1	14	TGCAGTGCTACGGGACAGGGGAATAGGAACGAGCAGTACTTC	CSATGQGNRNEQYF
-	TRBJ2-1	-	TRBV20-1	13	TGCAGTGCTAGCACCCGAGGGAACAATGAGCAGTTCTTC	CSASTRGNNEQFF
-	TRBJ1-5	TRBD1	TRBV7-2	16	TGTGCCAGCAGCCCGGAGGGGGCGGCTAGCAATCAGCCCCAGCATTTT	CASSPEGAASNQPQHF
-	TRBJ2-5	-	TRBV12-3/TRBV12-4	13	TGTGCCAGCAGTTTTCGGGGGCACGAGACCCAGTACTTC	CASSFRGHETQYF
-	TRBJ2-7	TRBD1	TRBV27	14	TGTGCCAGCGCCTCGGCGACAGGGGCCTACGAGCAGTACTTC	CASASATGAYEQYF